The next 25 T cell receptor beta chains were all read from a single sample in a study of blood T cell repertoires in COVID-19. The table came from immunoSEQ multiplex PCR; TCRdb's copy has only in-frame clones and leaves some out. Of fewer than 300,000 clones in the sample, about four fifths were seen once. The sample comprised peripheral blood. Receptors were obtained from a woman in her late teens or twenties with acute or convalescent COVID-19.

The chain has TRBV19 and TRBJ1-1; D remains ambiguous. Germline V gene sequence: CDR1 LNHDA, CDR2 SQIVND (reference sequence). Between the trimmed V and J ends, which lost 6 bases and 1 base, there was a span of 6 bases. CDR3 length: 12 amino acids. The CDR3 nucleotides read TGTGCCAGTAGCCACAAGAACACTGAAGCTTTCTTT. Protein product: CASSHKNTEAFF.

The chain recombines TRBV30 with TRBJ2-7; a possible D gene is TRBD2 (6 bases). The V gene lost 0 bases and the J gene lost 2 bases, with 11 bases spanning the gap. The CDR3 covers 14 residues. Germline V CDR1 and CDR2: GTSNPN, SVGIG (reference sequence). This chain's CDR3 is CAWSVLGGPYEQYF. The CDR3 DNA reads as TGTGCCTGGAGTGTACTGGGGGGACCCTACGAGCAGTACTTC.

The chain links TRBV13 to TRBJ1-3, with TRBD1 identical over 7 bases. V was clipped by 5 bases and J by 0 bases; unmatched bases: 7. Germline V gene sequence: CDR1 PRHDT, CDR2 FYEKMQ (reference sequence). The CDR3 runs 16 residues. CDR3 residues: CASSRGQDFSGNTIYF. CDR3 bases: TGTGCCAGCAGCAGAGGACAGGACTTCTCTGGAAACACCATATATTTT.

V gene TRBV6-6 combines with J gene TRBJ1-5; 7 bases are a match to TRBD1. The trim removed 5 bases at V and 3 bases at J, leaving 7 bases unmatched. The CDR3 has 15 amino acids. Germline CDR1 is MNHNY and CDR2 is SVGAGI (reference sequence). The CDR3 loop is CASSPRTGDNQPQHF. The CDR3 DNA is TGTGCCAGCAGTCCCAGGACAGGAGACAATCAGCCCCAGCATTTT.

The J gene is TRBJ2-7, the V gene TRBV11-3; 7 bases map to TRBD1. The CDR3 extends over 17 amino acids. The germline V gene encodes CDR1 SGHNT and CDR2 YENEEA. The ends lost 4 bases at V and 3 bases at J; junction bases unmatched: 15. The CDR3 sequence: CASSSTCFRDRNYEQYF. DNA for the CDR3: TGTGCCAGCAGCTCTACTTGTTTCCGGGACAGAAACTACGAGCAGTACTTC.

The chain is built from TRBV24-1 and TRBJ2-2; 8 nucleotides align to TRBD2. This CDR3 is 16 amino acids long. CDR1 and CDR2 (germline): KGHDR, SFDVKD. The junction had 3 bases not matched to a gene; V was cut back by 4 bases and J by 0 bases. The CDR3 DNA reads TGTGCCACCAGTGACCCGGGACTAGCGAACACCGGGGAGCTGTTTTTT. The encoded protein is CATSDPGLANTGELFF.

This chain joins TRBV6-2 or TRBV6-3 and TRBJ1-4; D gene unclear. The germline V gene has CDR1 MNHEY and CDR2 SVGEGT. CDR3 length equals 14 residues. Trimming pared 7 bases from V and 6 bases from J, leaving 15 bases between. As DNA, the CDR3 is TGTGCCAGCACCCCGGCCTTTCCGCATGAAAAACTGTTTTTT. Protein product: CASTPAFPHEKLFF.

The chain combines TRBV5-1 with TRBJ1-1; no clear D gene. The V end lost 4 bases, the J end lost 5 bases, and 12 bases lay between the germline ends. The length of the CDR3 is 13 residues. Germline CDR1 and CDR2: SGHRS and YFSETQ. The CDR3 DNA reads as TGCGCCAGCAGCCTACCCGGGGAAACTGAAGCTTTCTTT. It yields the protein CASSLPGETEAFF. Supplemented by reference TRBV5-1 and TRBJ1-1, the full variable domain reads KAGVTQTPRYLIKTRGQQVTLSCSPISGHRSVSWYQQTPGQGLQFLFEYFSETQRNKGNFPGRFSGRQFSNSRSEMNVSTLELGDSALYLCASSLPGETEAFFGQGTRLTVV.

CDR3 in amino acids: CASSLGGQGSGTEAFF. As DNA, the CDR3 is TGTGCCAGCAGCTTAGGTGGTCAGGGAAGTGGGACTGAAGCTTTCTTT. The chain links TRBV7-9 to TRBJ1-1, with D perhaps matching TRBD1 (5 bases). Trimming pared 1 base from V and 5 bases from J, leaving 17 bases between. The CDR3 is made up of 16 amino acids. Germline CDR1 reads SEHNR; CDR2 reads FQNEAQ (reference sequence).

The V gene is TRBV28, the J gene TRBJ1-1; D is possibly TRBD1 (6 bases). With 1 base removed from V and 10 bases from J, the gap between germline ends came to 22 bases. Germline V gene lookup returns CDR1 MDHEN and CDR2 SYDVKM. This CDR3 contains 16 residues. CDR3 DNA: TGTGCCAGCAGTTTATCCCCTGACAGGTCCCGACTCGGAGCTTTCTTT. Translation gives CASSLSPDRSRLGAFF.

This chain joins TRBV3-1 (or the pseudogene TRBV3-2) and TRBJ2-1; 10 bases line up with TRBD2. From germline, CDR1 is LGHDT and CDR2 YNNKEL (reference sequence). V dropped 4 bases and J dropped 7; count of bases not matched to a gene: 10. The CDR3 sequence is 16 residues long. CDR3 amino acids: CASSRYSGRRTNEQFF. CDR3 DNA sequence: TGTGCCAGCAGCCGATATAGCGGGAGGCGGACGAATGAGCAGTTCTTC.

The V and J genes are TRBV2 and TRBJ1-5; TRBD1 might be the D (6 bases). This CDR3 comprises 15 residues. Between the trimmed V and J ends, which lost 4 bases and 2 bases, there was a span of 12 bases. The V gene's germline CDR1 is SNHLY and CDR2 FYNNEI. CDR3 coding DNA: TGTGCCAGCAGTGGTGATAACAGGGGCAATCAGCCCCAGCATTTT. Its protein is CASSGDNRGNQPQHF.

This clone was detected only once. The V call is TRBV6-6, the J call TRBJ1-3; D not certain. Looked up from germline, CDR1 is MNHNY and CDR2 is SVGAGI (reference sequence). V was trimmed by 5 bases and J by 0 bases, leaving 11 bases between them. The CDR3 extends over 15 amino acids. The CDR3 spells CASSTSTSSGNTIYF. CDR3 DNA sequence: TGTGCCAGCAGTACCTCCACGAGCTCTGGAAACACCATATATTTT.

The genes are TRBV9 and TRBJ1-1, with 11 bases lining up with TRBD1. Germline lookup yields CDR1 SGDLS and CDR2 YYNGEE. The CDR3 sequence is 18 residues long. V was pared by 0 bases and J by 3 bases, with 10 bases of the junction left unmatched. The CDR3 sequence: CASSVVAFPGQGDTEAFF. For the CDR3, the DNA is TGTGCCAGCAGCGTAGTAGCCTTTCCGGGACAGGGGGACACTGAAGCTTTCTTT. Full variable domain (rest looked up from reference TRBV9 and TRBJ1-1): DSGVTQTPKHLITATGQRVTLRCSPRSGDLSVYWYQQSLDQGLQFLIQYYNGEERAKGNILERFSAQQFPDLHSELNLSSLELGDSALYFCASSVVAFPGQGDTEAFFGQGTRLTVV.

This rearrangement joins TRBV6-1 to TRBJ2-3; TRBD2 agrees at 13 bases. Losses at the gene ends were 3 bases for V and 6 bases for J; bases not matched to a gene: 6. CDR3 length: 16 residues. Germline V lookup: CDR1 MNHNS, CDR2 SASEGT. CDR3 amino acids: CASSDILAGGGDTQYF. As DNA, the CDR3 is TGTGCCAGCAGTGATATACTAGCGGGAGGGGGGGATACGCAGTATTTT.

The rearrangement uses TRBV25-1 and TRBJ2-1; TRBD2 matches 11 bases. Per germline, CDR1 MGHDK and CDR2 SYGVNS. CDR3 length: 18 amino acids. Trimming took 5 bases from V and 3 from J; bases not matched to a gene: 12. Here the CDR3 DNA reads TGTGCCAGCAGTCCGGGACTAGCGGAGGGGAGACACTACAATGAGCAGTTCTTC. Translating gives CASSPGLAEGRHYNEQFF.

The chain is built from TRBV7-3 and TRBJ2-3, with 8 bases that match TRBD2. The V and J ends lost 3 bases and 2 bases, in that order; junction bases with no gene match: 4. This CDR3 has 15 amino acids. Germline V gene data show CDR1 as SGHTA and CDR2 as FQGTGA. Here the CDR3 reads CASSFLAGNTDTQYF. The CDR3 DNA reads TGTGCCAGCAGCTTCCTAGCGGGTAACACAGATACGCAGTATTTT.

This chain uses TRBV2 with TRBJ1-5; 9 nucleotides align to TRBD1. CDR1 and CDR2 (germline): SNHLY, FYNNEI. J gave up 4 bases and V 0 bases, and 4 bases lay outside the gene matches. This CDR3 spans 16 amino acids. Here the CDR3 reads CASSEARTGVNQPQHF. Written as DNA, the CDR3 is TGTGCCAGCAGTGAAGCGAGGACAGGGGTTAATCAGCCCCAGCATTTT.

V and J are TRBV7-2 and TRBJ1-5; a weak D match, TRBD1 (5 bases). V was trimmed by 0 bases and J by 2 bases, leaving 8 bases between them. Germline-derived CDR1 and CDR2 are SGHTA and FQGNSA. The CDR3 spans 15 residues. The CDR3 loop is CASSLAAQGNQPQHF. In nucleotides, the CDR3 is TGTGCCAGCAGCTTAGCGGCACAGGGCAATCAGCCCCAGCATTTT.

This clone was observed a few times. The CDR3 coding sequence is TGTGCCAGCAGTGACGGGGGAGCTGGAAACACCATATATTTT. It specifies CASSDGGAGNTIYF. The rearrangement uses TRBV2 and TRBJ1-3; D perhaps matches TRBD1 (5 bases). Germline V gives CDR1 SNHLY, CDR2 FYNNEI. The V and J ends lost 3 bases and 2 bases respectively, with 8 bases between them. The CDR3 spans 14 residues.

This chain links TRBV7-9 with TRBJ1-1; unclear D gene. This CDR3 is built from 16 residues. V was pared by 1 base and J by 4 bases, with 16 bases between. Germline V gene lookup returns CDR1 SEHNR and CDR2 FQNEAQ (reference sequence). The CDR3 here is CASSLGAYAGSTEAFF. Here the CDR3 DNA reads TGTGCCAGCAGCTTAGGCGCCTACGCAGGTTCCACTGAAGCTTTCTTT.

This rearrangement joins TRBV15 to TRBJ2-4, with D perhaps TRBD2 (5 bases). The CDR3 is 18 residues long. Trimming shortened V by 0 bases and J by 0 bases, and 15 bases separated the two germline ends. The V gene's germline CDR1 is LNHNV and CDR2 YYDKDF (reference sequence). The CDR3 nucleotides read TGTGCCACCAGCAGAGAAATTAGCGTAGCCTTAGCCAAAAACATTCAGTACTTC. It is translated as CATSREISVALAKNIQYF.

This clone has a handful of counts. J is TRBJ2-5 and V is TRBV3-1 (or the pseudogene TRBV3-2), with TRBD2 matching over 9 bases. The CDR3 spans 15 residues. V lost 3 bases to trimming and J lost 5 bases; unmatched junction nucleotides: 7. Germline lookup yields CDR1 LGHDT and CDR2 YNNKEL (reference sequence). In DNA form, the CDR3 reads TGTGCCAGCAGCCACGGAGCGGGAGGCGTTGAGACCCAGTACTTC. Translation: CASSHGAGGVETQYF.

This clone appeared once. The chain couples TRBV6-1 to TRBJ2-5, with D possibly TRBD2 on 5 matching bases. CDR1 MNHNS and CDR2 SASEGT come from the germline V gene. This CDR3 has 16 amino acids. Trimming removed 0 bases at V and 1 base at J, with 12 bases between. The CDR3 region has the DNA TGTGCCAGCAGTGAAGCAGGCCCGGGGTTCCAAGAGACCCAGTACTTC. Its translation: CASSEAGPGFQETQYF.

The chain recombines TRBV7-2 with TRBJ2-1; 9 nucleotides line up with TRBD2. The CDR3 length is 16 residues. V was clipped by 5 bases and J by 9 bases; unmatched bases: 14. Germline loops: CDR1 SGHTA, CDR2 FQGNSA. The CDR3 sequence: CASSQRGVAGVGEQFF. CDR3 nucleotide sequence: TGTGCCAGCAGCCAACGCGGGGTAGCGGGAGTGGGTGAGCAGTTCTTC.